The TCR beta chain described here comes from a study of T cell responses to AZD1222 COVID-19 vaccine. Whole-study results and caveats: Repertoires were obtained solely post-peak T cell response. The breadth and depth of Spike-specific TCRs increased once two AZD1222 doses had been given.

Method: immunoSEQ multiplex PCR; TCRdb's copy keeps in-frame clones and lacks some. The sample includes about 110,000 clones, around 85% seen only once; the top ten take about 4.6%. To note about this clone: What it binds is unknown.

CDR1 is SNHLY, CDR2 FYNNEI, per germline. There are 11 residues in the CDR3. Trimming removed 6 bases at V and 2 bases at J, with 4 bases between. The sample was peripheral blood, taken on day 0 of AZD1222 vaccination. The clonotype was recovered from an adult in good health. The chain has TRBV2 and TRBJ2-5; D call uncertain. Here the CDR3 DNA reads TGTGCCAGCAGAGCTCAAGAGACCCAGTACTTC. Protein product: CASRAQETQYF.